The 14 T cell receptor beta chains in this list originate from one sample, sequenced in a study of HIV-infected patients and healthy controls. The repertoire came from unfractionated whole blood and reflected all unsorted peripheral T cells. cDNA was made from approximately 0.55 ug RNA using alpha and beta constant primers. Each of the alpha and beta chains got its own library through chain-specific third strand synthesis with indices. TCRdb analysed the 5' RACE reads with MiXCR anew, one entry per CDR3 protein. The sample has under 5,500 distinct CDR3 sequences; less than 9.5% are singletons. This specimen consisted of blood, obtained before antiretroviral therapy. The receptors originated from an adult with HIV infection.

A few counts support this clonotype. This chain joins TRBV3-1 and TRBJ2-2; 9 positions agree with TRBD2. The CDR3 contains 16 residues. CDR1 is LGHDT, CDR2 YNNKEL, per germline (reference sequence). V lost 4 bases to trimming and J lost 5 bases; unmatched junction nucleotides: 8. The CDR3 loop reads CASSRSGGPRTGELFF. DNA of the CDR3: TGTGCCAGCAGCCGAAGCGGGGGGCCTCGGACCGGGGAGCTGTTTTTT. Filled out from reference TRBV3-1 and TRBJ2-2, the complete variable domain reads DTAVSQTPKYLVTQMGNDKSIKCEQNLGHDTMYWYKQDSKKFLKIMFSYNNKELIINETVPNRFSPKSPDKAHLNLHINSLELGDSAVYFCASSRSGGPRTGELFFGEGSRLTVL.

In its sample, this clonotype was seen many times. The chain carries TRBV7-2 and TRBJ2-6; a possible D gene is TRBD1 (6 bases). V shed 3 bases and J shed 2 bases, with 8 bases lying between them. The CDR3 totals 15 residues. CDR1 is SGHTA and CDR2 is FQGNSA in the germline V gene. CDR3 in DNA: TGTGCCAGCAGCTTCACAGGGACTGGGGCCAACGTCCTGACTTTC. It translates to CASSFTGTGANVLTF.

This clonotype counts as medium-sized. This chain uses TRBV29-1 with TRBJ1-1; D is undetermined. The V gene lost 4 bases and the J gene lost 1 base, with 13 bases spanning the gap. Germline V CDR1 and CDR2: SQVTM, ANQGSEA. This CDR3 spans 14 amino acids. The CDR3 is CSVGLGLGNTEAFF. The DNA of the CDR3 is TGCAGCGTTGGCTTGGGGTTGGGGAACACTGAAGCTTTCTTT.

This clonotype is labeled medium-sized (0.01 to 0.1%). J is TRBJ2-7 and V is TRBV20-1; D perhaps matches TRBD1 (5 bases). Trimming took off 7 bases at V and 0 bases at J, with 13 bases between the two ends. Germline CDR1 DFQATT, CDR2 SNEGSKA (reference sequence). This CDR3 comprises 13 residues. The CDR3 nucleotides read TGCAGTGGGGGTGGGGCAAGCTCCTACGAGCAGTACTTC. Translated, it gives CSGGGASSYEQYF.

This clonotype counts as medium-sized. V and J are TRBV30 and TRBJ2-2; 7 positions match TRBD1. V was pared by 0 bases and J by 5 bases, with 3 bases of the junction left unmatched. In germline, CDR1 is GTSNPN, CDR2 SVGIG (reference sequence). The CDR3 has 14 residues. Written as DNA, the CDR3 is TGTGCCTGGAGTGTAGTGACAGGGACCGGGGAGCTGTTTTTT. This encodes CAWSVVTGTGELFF.

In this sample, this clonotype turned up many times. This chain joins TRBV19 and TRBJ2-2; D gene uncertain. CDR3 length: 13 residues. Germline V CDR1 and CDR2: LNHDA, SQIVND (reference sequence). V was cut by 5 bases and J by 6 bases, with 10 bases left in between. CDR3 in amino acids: CASSSFQSGELFF. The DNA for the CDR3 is TGTGCCAGTAGTTCCTTCCAATCCGGGGAGCTGTTTTTT.

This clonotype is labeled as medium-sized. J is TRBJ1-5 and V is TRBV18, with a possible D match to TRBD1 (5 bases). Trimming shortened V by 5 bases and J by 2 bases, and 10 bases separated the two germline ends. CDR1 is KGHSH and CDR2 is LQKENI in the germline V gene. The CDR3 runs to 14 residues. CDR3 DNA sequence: TGTGCCAGCTCAGTACAGGACCGCAATCAGCCCCAGCATTTT. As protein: CASSVQDRNQPQHF. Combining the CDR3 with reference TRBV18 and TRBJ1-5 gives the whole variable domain NAGVMQNPRHLVRRRGQEARLRCSPMKGHSHVYWYRQLPEEGLKFMVYLQKENIIDESGMPKERFSAEFPKEGPSILRIQQVVRGDSAAYFCASSVQDRNQPQHFGDGTRLSIL.

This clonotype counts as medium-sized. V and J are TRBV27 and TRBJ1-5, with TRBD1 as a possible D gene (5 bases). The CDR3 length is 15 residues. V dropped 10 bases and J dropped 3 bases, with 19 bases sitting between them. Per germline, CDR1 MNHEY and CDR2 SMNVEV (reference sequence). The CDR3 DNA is TGTGCCACCTCAGGGTCAGGGCCATTCAATCAGCCCCAGCATTTT. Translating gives CATSGSGPFNQPQHF.

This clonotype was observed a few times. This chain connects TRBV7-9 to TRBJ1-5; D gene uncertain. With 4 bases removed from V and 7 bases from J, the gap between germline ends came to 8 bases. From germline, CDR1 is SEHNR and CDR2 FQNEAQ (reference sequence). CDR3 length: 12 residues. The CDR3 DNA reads TGTGCCAGCAGCTCCGGAGGACAGCCCCAGCATTTT. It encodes CASSSGGQPQHF.

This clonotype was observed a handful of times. CDR3 sequence (DNA): TGCAGCGTTGGAACGGACGGAACTAATGAAAAACTGTTTTTT. Protein: CSVGTDGTNEKLFF. This rearrangement joins TRBV29-1 to TRBJ1-4; unclear D gene. V gave up 4 bases and J gave up 1 base, with 10 bases separating them. The CDR3 spans 14 residues. Germline V gene data show CDR1 as SQVTM and CDR2 as ANQGSEA.

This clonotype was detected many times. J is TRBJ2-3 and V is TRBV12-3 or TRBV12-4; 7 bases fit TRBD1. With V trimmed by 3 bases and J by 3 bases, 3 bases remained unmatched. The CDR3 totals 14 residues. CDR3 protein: CASSFPGGTDTQYF. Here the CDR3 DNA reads TGTGCCAGCAGTTTCCCAGGGGGAACAGATACGCAGTATTTT.

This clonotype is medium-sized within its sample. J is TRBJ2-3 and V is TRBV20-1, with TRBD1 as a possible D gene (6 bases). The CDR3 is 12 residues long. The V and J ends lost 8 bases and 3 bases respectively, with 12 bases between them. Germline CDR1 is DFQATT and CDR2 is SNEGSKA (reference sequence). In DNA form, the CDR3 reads TGCAGTCGGACAGAGTCGACAGATACGCAGTATTTT. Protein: CSRTESTDTQYF.

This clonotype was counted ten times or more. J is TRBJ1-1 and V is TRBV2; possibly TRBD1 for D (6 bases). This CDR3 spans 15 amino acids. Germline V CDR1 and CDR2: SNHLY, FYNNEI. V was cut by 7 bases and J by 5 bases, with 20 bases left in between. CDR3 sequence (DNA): TGTGCCAGCACCCAAGGATGGGGGGCGGATACTGAAGCTTTCTTT. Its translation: CASTQGWGADTEAFF. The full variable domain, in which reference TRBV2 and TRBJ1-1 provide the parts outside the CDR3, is EPEVTQTPSHQVTQMGQEVILRCVPISNHLYFYWYRQILGQKVEFLVSFYNNEISEKSEIFDDQFSVERPDGSNFTLKIRSTKLEDSAMYFCASTQGWGADTEAFFGQGTRLTVV.

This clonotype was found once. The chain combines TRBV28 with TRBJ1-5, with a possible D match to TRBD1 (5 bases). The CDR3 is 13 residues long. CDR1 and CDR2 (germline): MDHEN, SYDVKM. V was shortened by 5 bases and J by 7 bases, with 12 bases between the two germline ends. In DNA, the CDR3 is TGTGCCAGCAGTAAGGGACTCAGCCAGCCCCAGCATTTT. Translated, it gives CASSKGLSQPQHF.